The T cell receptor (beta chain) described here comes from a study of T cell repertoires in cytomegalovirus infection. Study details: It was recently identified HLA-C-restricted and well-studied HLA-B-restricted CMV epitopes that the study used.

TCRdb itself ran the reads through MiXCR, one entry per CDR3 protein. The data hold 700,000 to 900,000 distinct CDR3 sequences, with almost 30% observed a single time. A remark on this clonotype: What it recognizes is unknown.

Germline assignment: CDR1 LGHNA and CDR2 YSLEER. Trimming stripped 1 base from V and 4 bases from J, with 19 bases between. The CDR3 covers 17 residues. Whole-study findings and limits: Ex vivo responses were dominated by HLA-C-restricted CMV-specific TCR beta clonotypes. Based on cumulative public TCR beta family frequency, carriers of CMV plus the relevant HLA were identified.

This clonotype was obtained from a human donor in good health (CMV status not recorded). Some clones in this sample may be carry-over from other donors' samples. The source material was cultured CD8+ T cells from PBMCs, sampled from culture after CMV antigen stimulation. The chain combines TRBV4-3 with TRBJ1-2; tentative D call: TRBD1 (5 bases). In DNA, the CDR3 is TGCGCCAGCAGCCAAGGAACCAGGGAACTTTCTGGCTATGGCTACACCTTC. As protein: CASSQGTRELSGYGYTF.